This T cell receptor (beta chain) is drawn from a study of blood T cell repertoires in COVID-19. Clones were read by immunoSEQ multiplex PCR, and TCRdb kept only the in-frame ones, dropping some. This table has 160,000 or so clones, about 89% appearing once. J was trimmed by 5 bases and V by 4 bases; bases with no gene match: 8. The CDR3 consists of 16 residues. Per the germline V gene, CDR1 is SNHLY and CDR2 is FYNNEI. This TCR derives from a man in his fifties or sixties with acute or convalescent COVID-19. The V call is TRBV2, the J call TRBJ2-2; 9 bases agree with TRBD1. Sequencing was performed on peripheral blood. The DNA of the CDR3 is TGTGCCAGCAGTGCCCGGGACAGGGTGAGGACCGGGGAGCTGTTTTTT. It encodes CASSARDRVRTGELFF.